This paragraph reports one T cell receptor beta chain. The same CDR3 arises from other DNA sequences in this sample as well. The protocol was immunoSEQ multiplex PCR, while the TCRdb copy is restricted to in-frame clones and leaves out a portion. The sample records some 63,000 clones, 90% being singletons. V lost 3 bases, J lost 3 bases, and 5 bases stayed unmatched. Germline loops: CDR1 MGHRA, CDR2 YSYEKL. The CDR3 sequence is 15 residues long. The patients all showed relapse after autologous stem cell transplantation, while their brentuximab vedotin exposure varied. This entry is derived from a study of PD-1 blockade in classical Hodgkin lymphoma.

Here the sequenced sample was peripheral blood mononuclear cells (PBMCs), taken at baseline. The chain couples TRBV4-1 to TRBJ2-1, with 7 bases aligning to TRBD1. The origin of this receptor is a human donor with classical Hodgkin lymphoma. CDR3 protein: CASSHQGEDYNEQFF. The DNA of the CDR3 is TGCGCCAGCAGCCATCAGGGGGAAGACTACAATGAGCAGTTCTTC.